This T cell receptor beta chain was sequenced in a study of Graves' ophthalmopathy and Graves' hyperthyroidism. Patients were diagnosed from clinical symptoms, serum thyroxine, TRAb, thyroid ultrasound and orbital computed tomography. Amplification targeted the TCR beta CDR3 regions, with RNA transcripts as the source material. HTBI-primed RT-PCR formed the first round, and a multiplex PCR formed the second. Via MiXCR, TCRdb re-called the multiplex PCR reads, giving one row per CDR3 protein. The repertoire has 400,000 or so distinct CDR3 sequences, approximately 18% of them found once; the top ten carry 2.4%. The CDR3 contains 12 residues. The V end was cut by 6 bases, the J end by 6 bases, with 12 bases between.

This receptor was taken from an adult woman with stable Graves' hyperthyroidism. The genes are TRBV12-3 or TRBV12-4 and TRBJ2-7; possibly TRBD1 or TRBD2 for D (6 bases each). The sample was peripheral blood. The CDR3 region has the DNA TGTGCCAGCAGAAGAGGAGGGGGCGAGCAGTACTTC. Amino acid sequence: CASRRGGGEQYF.